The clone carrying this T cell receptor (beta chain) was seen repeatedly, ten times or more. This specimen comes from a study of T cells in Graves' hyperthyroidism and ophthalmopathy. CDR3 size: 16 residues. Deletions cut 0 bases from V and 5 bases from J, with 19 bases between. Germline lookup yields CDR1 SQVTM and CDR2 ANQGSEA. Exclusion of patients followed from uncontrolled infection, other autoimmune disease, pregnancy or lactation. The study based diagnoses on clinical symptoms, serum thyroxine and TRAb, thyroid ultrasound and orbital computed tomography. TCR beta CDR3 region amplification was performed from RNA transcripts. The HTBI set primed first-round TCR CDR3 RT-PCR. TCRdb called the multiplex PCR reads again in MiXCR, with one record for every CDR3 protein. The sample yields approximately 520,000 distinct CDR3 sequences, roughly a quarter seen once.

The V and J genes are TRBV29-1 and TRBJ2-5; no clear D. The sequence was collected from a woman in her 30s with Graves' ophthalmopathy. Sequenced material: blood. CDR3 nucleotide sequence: TGCAGCGTTGAAGATCAGAAGACTTGGGCGTGGGAGACCCAGTACTTC. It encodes CSVEDQKTWAWETQYF. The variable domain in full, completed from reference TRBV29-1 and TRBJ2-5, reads SAVISQKPSRDICQRGTSLTIQCQVDSQVTMMFWYRQQPGQSLTLIATANQGSEATYESGFVIDKFPISRPNLTFSTLTVSNMSPEDSSIYLCSVEDQKTWAWETQYFGPGTRLLVL.